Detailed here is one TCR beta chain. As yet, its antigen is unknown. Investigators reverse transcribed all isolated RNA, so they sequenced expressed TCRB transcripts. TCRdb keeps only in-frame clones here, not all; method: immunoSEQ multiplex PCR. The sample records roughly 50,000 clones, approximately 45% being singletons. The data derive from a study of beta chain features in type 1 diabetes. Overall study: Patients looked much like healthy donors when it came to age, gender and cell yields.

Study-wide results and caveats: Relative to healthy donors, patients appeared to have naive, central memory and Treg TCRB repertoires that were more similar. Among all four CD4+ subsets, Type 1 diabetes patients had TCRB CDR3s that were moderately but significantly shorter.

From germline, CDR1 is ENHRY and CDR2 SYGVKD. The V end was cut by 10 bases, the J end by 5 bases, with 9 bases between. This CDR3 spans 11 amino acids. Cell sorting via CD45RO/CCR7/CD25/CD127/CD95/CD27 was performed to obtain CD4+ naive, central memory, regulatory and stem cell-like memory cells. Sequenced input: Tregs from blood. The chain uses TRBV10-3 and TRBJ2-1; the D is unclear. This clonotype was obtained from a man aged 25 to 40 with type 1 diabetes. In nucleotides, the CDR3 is TGTGCCACACAGATTAACAATGAGCAGTTCTTC. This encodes CATQINNEQFF.